The 7 T cell receptor beta chains below come from one sample, sequenced in a study of blood T cell repertoires in COVID-19. Some clones are missing from TCRdb's copy, which holds only in-frame ones; the method was immunoSEQ multiplex PCR. The sample shows fewer than 200,000 clones, 80% of them seen only once. The sample comprised peripheral blood. All receptors come from a man aged 55 to 70 with acute or convalescent COVID-19.

The gene calls are TRBV5-1 and TRBJ2-2; 10 positions match TRBD2. Germline CDR1 is SGHRS and CDR2 is YFSETQ. With 6 bases clipped from V and 1 base from J, the junction kept 6 bases outside the gene matches. CDR3 length: 16 amino acids. In DNA form, the CDR3 reads TGCGCCAGCACCTACTTAGCGGGAGGGAACACCGGGGAGCTGTTTTTT. Its translation: CASTYLAGGNTGELFF.

The chain recombines TRBV30 with TRBJ2-5; 7 nucleotides agree with TRBD1. The trim removed 5 bases at V and 5 bases at J, leaving 11 bases unmatched. Germline V gene data show CDR1 as GTSNPN and CDR2 as SVGIG (reference sequence). CDR3 length: 14 residues. The CDR3 region is CAWRNRGYRETQYF. The CDR3 DNA follows: TGTGCCTGGCGTAACAGGGGTTATCGGGAGACCCAGTACTTC.

The chain recombines TRBV10-1 with TRBJ2-7, with a weak D call TRBD1 (5 bases). This CDR3 has 13 amino acids. CDR1 and CDR2 (germline): WNHNN, SYGVQD (reference sequence). V shed 4 bases and J shed 1 base, with 8 bases lying between them. CDR3 nucleotide sequence: TGCGCCAGCAGTGCAACAGGTTCCTACGAGCAGTACTTC. Amino acids: CASSATGSYEQYF.

This CDR3 reads CASSHASGVYNEQFF. The CDR3 nucleotides read TGTGCCAGCAGCCATGCTAGCGGAGTCTACAATGAGCAGTTCTTC. The chain combines TRBV7-6 with TRBJ2-1; 7 bases match TRBD2. CDR3 length: 15 residues. V trimming: 5 bases; J trimming: 3 bases; junction bases outside the gene matches: 7. From germline, CDR1 is SGHVS and CDR2 FNYEAQ.

The chain couples TRBV18 to TRBJ2-1; the D is unclear. There are 13 residues in the CDR3. Germline CDR1 and CDR2: KGHSH and LQKENI. V gave up 6 bases and J gave up 8 bases, with 14 bases separating them. The CDR3 nucleotides read TGTGCCAGCTCCCCGATGAACCTAGATGAGCAGTTCTTC. Translation gives CASSPMNLDEQFF.

This chain joins TRBV20-1 and TRBJ1-1; 10 bases fit TRBD1. The CDR3 consists of 13 residues. Losses at the gene ends were 3 bases for V and 7 bases for J; bases not matched to a gene: 5. Germline-derived CDR1 and CDR2 are DFQATT and SNEGSKA (reference sequence). CDR3 coding DNA: TGCAGTGCTAGTAGACAGGGGGCGGGTGAAGCTTTCTTT. It yields the protein CSASRQGAGEAFF.

This chain joins TRBV30 and TRBJ1-2; possibly TRBD1 for D (5 bases). Germline V gene lookup returns CDR1 GTSNPN and CDR2 SVGIG (reference sequence). The CDR3 length is 13 residues. Trimming removed 4 bases at V and 0 bases at J, with 9 bases between. The CDR3 loop reads CAWTRQTNYGYTF. The CDR3 region has the DNA TGTGCCTGGACTAGACAGACTAACTATGGCTACACCTTC.